One and the same sample provided the 11 T cell receptor beta chains below, sequenced in a study of tissue T cells after allogeneic stem cell transplantation. Indicated time point: mouse harvest day 7 after allogeneic transplant. The graft held 10^6 splenic CD5+ T cells and 10^7 T-cell-depleted bone marrow cells. Profiling relied on immunoSEQ multiplex PCR, and the TCRdb table lists in-frame clones only, not all of them. The sample holds several thousand clones; roughly two fifths are singletons and the top ten take 1.5%. Sequenced sample: skin. Receptors were obtained from a female BALB/c mouse given C57BL/6 T cells with graft-versus-host disease after an allogeneic hematopoietic cell transplant.

As to this clone: Mouse gene names and germline throughout. Read data end 1 residue before the CDR3 end; the end is taken from the germline J gene. The chain is built from TRBV12-1 and TRBJ1-2; D remains unclear. Germline V gives CDR1 SGHSN, CDR2 HYEKVE. CDR3 length equals 13 residues. The germline V and J ends were trimmed by 2 bases and 0 bases, with 6 bases remaining between them. The CDR3 protein is CASSPTTNSDYTF. The covered CDR3 bases are TGTGCCAGCTCTCCCACAACAAACTCCGACTACACC.

In the case of this clone: Gene names refer to mouse genes. The read comes to an end 1 residue before the CDR3 does, leaving the germline J gene to fill in the end. The V gene is TRBV23, the J gene TRBJ2-7. The CDR3 contains 14 residues. Per germline, CDR1 KGHTA and CDR2 FQNQQP. CDR3 DNA, as far as it was read: TGCTCCAGCAGTCAATCGTTGGGGGCTTATGAACAGTAC. It specifies CSSSQSLGAYEQY. The full CDR3 protein is CSSSQSLGAYEQYF.

On this clone itself: All gene names here are mouse names. The read stops 1 residue short of the end of the CDR3; the missing end is completed from the germline J gene. The J gene is TRBJ2-2, the V gene TRBV4, with 11 bases fitting TRBD2. From germline, CDR1 is LGHDT and CDR2 YNNKQL (reference sequence). The CDR3 runs 16 residues. The V segment lost 5 bases and the J segment 7 bases; nucleotides outside the gene matches: 9. The sequenced part of the CDR3 DNA is TGTGCCAGCAGCGTCCGGGACTGGGGGAACGGCGGGCAGCTCTAC. Translated, it gives CASSVRDWGNGGQLY. The whole CDR3 protein reads CASSVRDWGNGGQLYF.

Only one count was recorded for this clone. All gene names here are mouse names. CDR3 amino acids: CASSLRNANSDYTF. CDR3 bases read: TGTGCCAGCAGTCTCCGAAATGCAAACTCCGACTACACC. The genes are TRBV26 and TRBJ1-2; no reliable D call. The read ends 1 residue early relative to the CDR3; the germline J gene fills the gap. Per germline, CDR1 KGHPV and CDR2 FQNQEV (reference sequence). CDR3 length: 14 amino acids. V gave up 3 bases and J gave up 0 bases, with 8 bases separating them.

A note on this clone: All gene names here are mouse names. The sequence runs out 1 residue before the end of the CDR3; the remainder is reconstructed from the germline J gene. This chain connects TRBV12-1 to TRBJ2-7; TRBD2 matches at 9 bases. V lost 1 base and J lost 4; bases outside the gene matches: 4. This CDR3 has 14 amino acids. CDR1 is SGHSN, CDR2 HYEKVE, per germline. The CDR3 spells CASSLSWGGYEQYF. The CDR3 bases that were read are TGTGCCAGCTCTCTGAGCTGGGGGGGGTATGAACAGTAC. The full variable domain, completed using reference TRBV12-1 and TRBJ2-7, is DSGVVQSPRHIIKEKGGRSVLTCIPISGHSNVVWYQQTLGKELKFLIQHYEKVERDKGFLPSRFSVQQFDDYHSEMNMSALELEDSAMYFCASSLSWGGYEQYFGPGTRLTVL.

In regard to this clone: Mouse gene names and germline throughout. The read falls 1 residue short of the CDR3 end, and the missing part is taken from the germline J gene. The chain uses TRBV5 and TRBJ1-6; TRBD1 matches at 12 bases. TRBJ1-6 is assigned to the ORF class and has an uncertain function. This CDR3 is 16 amino acids long. V was clipped by 0 bases and J by 7 bases; unmatched bases: 1. The germline V gene encodes CDR1 LGHNA and CDR2 YNLKQL (reference sequence). CDR3 residues: CASSQEGTGGNSPLYF. The covered CDR3 bases are TGTGCCAGCAGCCAAGAGGGGACAGGGGGCAATTCGCCCCTCTAC.

As concerns this clone: Mouse gene names and germline throughout. Partial CDR3 DNA: TGTGCCAGCAGTCTGTCAGGGATCTATGAACAGTAC. Protein product: CASSLSGIYEQY. The CDR3, in full, reads CASSLSGIYEQYF. The chain links TRBV26 to TRBJ2-7; D is uncertain. The read terminates 1 residue ahead of where the CDR3 ends, so the germline J gene completes it. V shed 0 bases and J shed 3 bases, with 6 bases lying between them. Germline V gene lookup returns CDR1 KGHPV and CDR2 FQNQEV (reference sequence). CDR3 length equals 13 residues.

The sample holds a few counts of this clone. The genes are named according to mouse. The DNA ends 1 residue before the CDR3 does, and the rest of the CDR3 is filled in from the germline J gene. The gene calls are TRBV26 and TRBJ2-2; D is unclear. This CDR3 has 15 amino acids. CDR1 and CDR2 from the germline V gene are KGHPV and FQNQEV (reference sequence). Trimming left V 0 bases short and J 1 base short, with 6 bases between. The CDR3 here is CASSLSYRNTGQLYF. The DNA read from the CDR3 is TGTGCCAGCAGTCTGTCGTACAGAAACACCGGGCAGCTCTAC.

Regarding this clone: Any gene name here is a mouse gene name. The CDR3 end is not reached by the read, which stops 1 residue before it; the germline J gene fills it in. The V call is TRBV13-2, the J call TRBJ2-7, with 10 bases identical to TRBD2. This CDR3 comprises 15 residues. J was trimmed by 0 bases and V by 7 bases; bases with no gene match: 7. In germline, CDR1 is NNHNN, CDR2 SYGAGS (reference sequence). Incomplete CDR3 DNA: TGTGCCAGCACCCCACGGACTGGGGGCTCCTATGAACAGTAC. Translating gives CASTPRTGGSYEQY. In full, the CDR3 is CASTPRTGGSYEQYF.

This clone was detected a few times. The listed genes are named as in mouse. The read ends 1 residue shy of where the CDR3 ends; the end is completed using the germline J gene. The V gene is TRBV3, the J gene TRBJ1-3, with D possibly TRBD1 on 6 matching bases. Deletions cut 2 bases from V and 10 bases from J, with 9 bases between. The CDR3 consists of 12 residues. The germline V gene has CDR1 SNHLY and CDR2 FYNGKV (reference sequence). CDR3 region: CASSLWTDTLYF. CDR3 bases read: TGTGCCAGCAGCTTATGGACAGACACGCTCTAT.

As to this clone: The genes are named according to mouse. The sequence runs out 1 residue before the end of the CDR3; the remainder is reconstructed from the germline J gene. The V call is TRBV1, the J call TRBJ2-1, with 8 bases lining up with TRBD2. Trimming cost V 1 base and J 1 base; bases outside gene matches: 0. Germline V gene sequence: CDR1 NSQYPW, CDR2 LRSPGD (reference sequence). The CDR3 loop spans 15 amino acids. The sequenced CDR3 bases are TGCACCTGCAGTGCAGCTGGGGGGAACTATGCTGAGCAGTTC. Its protein product is CTCSAAGGNYAEQF. The CDR3 reads in full as CTCSAAGGNYAEQFF. The full variable domain, its missing parts supplied by reference TRBV1 and TRBJ2-1, is VTLLEQNPRWRLVPRGQAVNLRCILKNSQYPWMSWYQQDLQKQLQWLFTLRSPGDKEVKSLPGADYLATRVTDTELRLQVANMSQGRTLYCTCSAAGGNYAEQFFGPGTRLTVL.